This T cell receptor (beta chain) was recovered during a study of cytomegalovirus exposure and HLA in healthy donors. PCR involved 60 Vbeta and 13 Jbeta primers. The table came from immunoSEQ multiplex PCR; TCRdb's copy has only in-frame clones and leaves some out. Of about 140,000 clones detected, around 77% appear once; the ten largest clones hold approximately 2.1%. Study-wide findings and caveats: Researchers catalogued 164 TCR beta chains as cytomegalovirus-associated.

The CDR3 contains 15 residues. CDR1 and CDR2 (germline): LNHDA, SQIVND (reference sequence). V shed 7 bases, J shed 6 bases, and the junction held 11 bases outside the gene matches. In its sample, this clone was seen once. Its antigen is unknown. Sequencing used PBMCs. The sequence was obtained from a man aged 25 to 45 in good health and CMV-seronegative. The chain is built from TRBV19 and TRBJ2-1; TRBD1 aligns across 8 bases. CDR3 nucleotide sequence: TGTGCCAGTAAAAACGACAGGGGCTATTCCAATGAGCAGTTCTTC. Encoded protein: CASKNDRGYSNEQFF.